A single sample is the source of the 27 T cell receptor beta chains below, sequenced in a study of T cell changes during pregnancy in multiple sclerosis. Generated by immunoSEQ multiplex PCR, the TCRdb table keeps only in-frame clones and is missing some. Of around 130,000 clones listed, roughly 95% are singletons. The sequenced sample was peripheral blood, obtained after pregnancy. These receptor sequences come from a female donor with multiple sclerosis, enrolled in a pregnancy study.

The chain links TRBV19 to TRBJ2-1; 12 bases are shared with TRBD2. Germline V gives CDR1 LNHDA, CDR2 SQIVND (reference sequence). Trimming took 4 bases from V and 4 from J; bases not matched to a gene: 5. The CDR3 totals 16 residues. The CDR3 reads CASSTLTSGSYNEQFF. CDR3 nucleotides: TGTGCCAGTAGTACCCTGACTAGCGGGAGTTACAATGAGCAGTTCTTC.

This chain links TRBV27 with TRBJ1-1; 10 positions agree with TRBD1. Germline V CDR1 and CDR2: MNHEY, SMNVEV (reference sequence). The CDR3 is 14 residues long. The V gene end was trimmed by 6 bases and the J gene end by 6 bases; junction bases not matched to a gene: 7. The CDR3 region is CASREGQGYAEAFF. CDR3 coding DNA: TGTGCCAGCAGAGAGGGACAGGGGTATGCTGAAGCTTTCTTT.

The chain combines TRBV19 with TRBJ2-3, with D perhaps TRBD1 (5 bases). Germline V gene data show CDR1 as LNHDA and CDR2 as SQIVND (reference sequence). Trimming left V 5 bases short and J 1 base short, with 13 bases between. This CDR3 comprises 15 residues. DNA for the CDR3: TGTGCCAGTAGTCCCCGAGACAGAGGCACAGATACGCAGTATTTT. Its translation: CASSPRDRGTDTQYF.

The rearrangement uses TRBV10-3 and TRBJ2-1; 7 bases map to TRBD1. V lost 10 bases and J lost 5; bases outside the gene matches: 20. This CDR3 comprises 17 residues. Germline V lookup: CDR1 ENHRY, CDR2 SYGVKD. CDR3 in amino acids: CATSPPLQGFTNNEQFF. In DNA, the CDR3 is TGTGCCACCTCTCCCCCCTTACAGGGGTTTACAAACAATGAGCAGTTCTTC.

V gene TRBV5-4 combines with J gene TRBJ2-7; D may be TRBD2 (7 bases). Germline V CDR1 and CDR2: SGHNT, YYREEE (reference sequence). The CDR3 contains 16 residues. Trimming took 1 base from V and 1 from J, leaving 15 bases between them. The chain's CDR3 is CASSLWGGGGSYEQYF. CDR3 DNA sequence: TGTGCCAGCAGCTTGTGGGGAGGGGGTGGATCCTACGAGCAGTACTTC.

The chain couples TRBV6-1 to TRBJ2-2, with 7 bases aligning to TRBD2. CDR1 is MNHNS, CDR2 SASEGT, per germline. V lost 6 bases to trimming and J lost 5 bases; unmatched junction nucleotides: 6. This CDR3 is built from 14 residues. The CDR3 loop is CASRMLAETGELFF. The CDR3 region has the DNA TGTGCCAGCAGAATGCTAGCGGAAACCGGGGAGCTGTTTTTT.

J is TRBJ2-7 and V is TRBV18; a weak D match, TRBD2 (6 bases). The germline V and J ends were trimmed by 2 bases and 4 bases, with 9 bases remaining between them. CDR1 is KGHSH, CDR2 LQKENI, per germline. The CDR3 contains 13 residues. CDR3 bases: TGTGCCAGCTCACCAACCGGGAGATACGAGCAGTACTTC. This gives the protein CASSPTGRYEQYF.

The chain is built from TRBV5-8 and TRBJ2-1; 14 bases map to TRBD2. V gave up 4 bases and J gave up 8 bases; unmatched junction bases: 11. CDR1 SGHTS and CDR2 YDEGEE come from the germline V gene. This CDR3 has 17 amino acids. In DNA form, the CDR3 reads TGTGCCAGCAGCCCAAGACTAGCGGGAGGGCGGTACGATGAGCAGTTCTTC. It translates to CASSPRLAGGRYDEQFF.

The chain has TRBV28 and TRBJ2-3; weak D call: TRBD2 (5 bases). The CDR3 length is 16 residues. The germline CDR1 and CDR2 sequences are MDHEN and SYDVKM. V dropped 5 bases and J dropped 0 bases, with 15 bases sitting between them. CDR3 sequence: CASSVNLASSTDTQYF. CDR3 coding DNA: TGTGCCAGCAGTGTGAATTTAGCGTCTAGCACAGATACGCAGTATTTT.

The CDR3 DNA sequence: TGTGCCAGCAGTCCACAGGGGGGGAGTGGCTACACCTTC. As protein: CASSPQGGSGYTF. The chain has TRBV28 and TRBJ1-2, with 8 bases matching TRBD1. CDR3 length equals 13 residues. V shed 5 bases, J shed 7 bases, and the junction held 6 bases outside the gene matches. The germline CDR1 and CDR2 sequences are MDHEN and SYDVKM.

This clone was seen only once. The J gene is TRBJ2-7, the V gene TRBV5-1; TRBD1 might be the D (7 bases). Germline V gene lookup returns CDR1 SGHRS and CDR2 YFSETQ. CDR3 length: 16 amino acids. V was shortened by 1 base and J by 2 bases, with 16 bases between the two germline ends. The CDR3: CASSLYGGTVPYEQYF. In nucleotides, the CDR3 is TGCGCCAGCAGCTTGTATGGGGGGACAGTCCCCTACGAGCAGTACTTC.

The chain is built from TRBV12-5 and TRBJ1-2; 7 bases line up with TRBD1. Germline CDR1 LGHNT, CDR2 FRNRAP. With 2 bases clipped from V and 3 bases from J, the junction kept 9 bases outside the gene matches. The CDR3 runs 16 residues. The CDR3 sequence: CASGLKRQGRDYGYTF. Written as DNA, the CDR3 is TGTGCTAGTGGTTTGAAACGACAGGGAAGGGACTATGGCTACACCTTC.

This rearrangement joins TRBV29-1 to TRBJ2-5; maybe TRBD1 (6 bases). Germline-derived CDR1 and CDR2 are SQVTM and ANQGSEA. The CDR3 runs to 14 residues. Trimming removed 4 bases from V and 5 bases from J, with 17 bases in between. CDR3 loop: CSVVGGEGMETQYF. The CDR3 nucleotides are TGCAGCGTTGTTGGGGGCGAGGGGATGGAGACCCAGTACTTC.

The J gene is TRBJ2-5, the V gene TRBV7-2; no definite D call. Germline CDR1 and CDR2: SGHTA and FQGNSA. V shed 3 bases and J shed 0 bases, with 5 bases lying between them. CDR3 size: 13 residues. DNA for the CDR3: TGTGCCAGCAGCTTGCGTGACCAAGAGACCCAGTACTTC. Protein product: CASSLRDQETQYF.

The J gene is TRBJ2-7, the V gene TRBV10-3; 8 nucleotides align to TRBD1. Germline values: CDR1 ENHRY, CDR2 SYGVKD. The junction had 6 bases not matched to a gene; V was cut back by 6 bases and J by 5 bases. The CDR3 consists of 13 residues. CDR3 DNA: TGTGCCATCAGCTTGGACAGGGCTCACGAGCAGTACTTC. Translating it yields CAISLDRAHEQYF.

The chain uses TRBV6-5 and TRBJ1-4; D perhaps matches TRBD1 (5 bases). Germline V CDR1 and CDR2: MNHEY, SVGAGI. V lost 6 bases to trimming and J lost 5 bases, with 13 bases between them. The CDR3 has 14 residues. CDR3 region: CASRGTGPNEKLFF. Here the CDR3 DNA reads TGTGCCAGCAGGGGAACAGGACCGAATGAAAAACTGTTTTTT.

The gene calls are TRBV27 and TRBJ2-7; D possibly corresponds to TRBD2 (5 bases). The length of the CDR3 is 12 residues. The V gene's germline CDR1 is MNHEY and CDR2 SMNVEV (reference sequence). Trimming cost V 0 bases and J 5 bases, with 5 bases left between them. CDR3 nucleotides: TGTGCCAGCAGTTTATCGGGAGACGAGCAGTACTTC. It is translated as CASSLSGDEQYF.

The J gene is TRBJ2-3, the V gene TRBV14, with 7 bases identical to TRBD2. Germline values: CDR1 SGHDN, CDR2 FVKESK. The CDR3 covers 16 residues. The V and J ends lost 3 bases and 4 bases, in that order; junction bases with no gene match: 10. CDR3 loop: CASSHRGGSKADTQYF. In DNA form, the CDR3 reads TGTGCCAGCAGCCACCGGGGCGGGAGTAAGGCAGATACGCAGTATTTT.

CDR3 loop: CASSRDTGISNQPQHF. CDR3 nucleotide sequence: TGTGCCAGCAGCCGTGATACAGGGATTAGCAATCAGCCCCAGCATTTT. The rearrangement joins TRBV5-8 to TRBJ1-5; D might be TRBD1 (6 bases). Trimming took off 4 bases at V and 0 bases at J, with 14 bases between the two ends. Germline loops: CDR1 SGHTS, CDR2 YDEGEE. The CDR3 contains 16 residues. Drawing the rest from reference TRBV5-8 and TRBJ1-5, the complete variable domain is EAGVTQSPTHLIKTRGQQATLRCSPISGHTSVYWYQQALGLGLQFLLWYDEGEERNRGNFPPRFSGRQFPNYSSELNVNALELEDSALYLCASSRDTGISNQPQHFGDGTRLSIL.

V and J are TRBV4-3 and TRBJ1-5; TRBD1 agrees at 8 bases. The CDR3 consists of 19 residues. V trimming: 4 bases; J trimming: 0 bases; junction bases outside the gene matches: 14. Germline-derived CDR1 and CDR2 are LGHNA and YSLEER. CDR3 amino acids: CASSLGQGRFNFSNQPQHF. The CDR3 coding sequence is TGCGCCAGCAGCCTAGGACAGGGAAGGTTCAATTTTAGCAATCAGCCCCAGCATTTT.

CDR3 bases: TGCGCCAGCAGCCAAGTAGCGGGAGGTGGAGTTGAGACCCAGTACTTC. It translates to CASSQVAGGGVETQYF. The chain combines TRBV4-1 with TRBJ2-5; 10 positions agree with TRBD2. Losses at the gene ends were 1 base for V and 5 bases for J; bases not matched to a gene: 7. Looked up from germline, CDR1 is MGHRA and CDR2 is YSYEKL. The CDR3 sequence is 16 residues long.

The genes are TRBV7-8 and TRBJ2-7; D gene uncertain. The CDR3 contains 12 residues. V lost 4 bases and J lost 4, with 8 bases in between. Germline values: CDR1 SGHVS, CDR2 FQNEAQ. The CDR3 sequence: CASSSTGYEQYF. As DNA, the CDR3 is TGTGCCAGCAGCTCGACGGGTTACGAGCAGTACTTC.

This sequence joins TRBV23-1 and TRBJ2-2, with a weak D call TRBD1 (5 bases). TRBV23-1 counts as an open reading frame of uncertain function. The V end lost 2 bases, the J end lost 0 bases, and 7 bases lay between the germline ends. This CDR3 has 15 residues. The CDR3 nucleotides read TGCGCCAGCAGTCAAGACAGAACGAACACCGGGGAGCTGTTTTTT. Translated, it gives CASSQDRTNTGELFF.

CDR3 sequence reads: CASSGLAGRETQYF. The CDR3, as DNA: TGTGCCAGCAGCGGACTAGCGGGTAGGGAGACCCAGTACTTC. V usage is TRBV2 and J usage is TRBJ2-5, with 11 positions matching TRBD2. This CDR3 has 14 residues. Per the germline V gene, CDR1 is SNHLY and CDR2 is FYNNEI. J was trimmed by 5 bases and V by 6 bases; bases with no gene match: 5.

The gene calls are TRBV30 and TRBJ1-2; 11 positions match TRBD1. This CDR3 is built from 15 residues. Germline V gene sequence: CDR1 GTSNPN, CDR2 SVGIG (reference sequence). The CDR3 DNA reads as TGTTCGTACGGACAGGGGGCTCCTATGAACTATGGCTACACCTTC. Amino acids: CSYGQGAPMNYGYTF.

This rearrangement joins TRBV13 to TRBJ2-2; TRBD2 aligns across 7 bases. Losses at the gene ends were 7 bases for V and 1 base for J; bases not matched to a gene: 9. This CDR3 has 16 amino acids. CDR1 and CDR2 from the germline V gene are PRHDT and FYEKMQ (reference sequence). The CDR3 loop is CASNSPGGGNTGELFF. CDR3 nucleotide sequence: TGTGCCAGCAACTCCCCTGGGGGGGGGAACACCGGGGAGCTGTTTTTT. Full variable domain (outside the CDR3, taken from reference TRBV13 and TRBJ2-2): AAGVIQSPRHLIKEKRETATLKCYPIPRHDTVYWYQQGPGQDPQFLISFYEKMQSDKGSIPDRFSAQQFSDYHSELNMSSLELGDSALYFCASNSPGGGNTGELFFGEGSRLTVL.

V gene TRBV27 combines with J gene TRBJ2-1; no definite D call. Germline-derived CDR1 and CDR2 are MNHEY and SMNVEV (reference sequence). Trimming removed 4 bases from V and 5 bases from J, with 9 bases in between. The CDR3 extends over 13 amino acids. CDR3 loop: CASSYRQNNEQFF. CDR3 nucleotides: TGTGCCAGCAGTTACCGACAAAACAATGAGCAGTTCTTC.